A single T cell receptor beta chain is shown here with its context. Its target is unknown. CDR3 size: 13 residues. V lost 6 bases and J 2 bases, leaving 13 bases between the germline ends. Germline V CDR1 and CDR2: DFQATT, SNEGSKA (reference sequence). The entry originates in a study of metastatic and nonmetastatic thyroid tumors. Study-wide points: Patients with malignant thyroid tumors reportedly had significantly higher TCR beta diversity than those with benign nodules, in blood and tumor.

Per the original methods: To classify distant metastasis in papillary thyroid cancer, a model was built from CDR3 differences across clinicopathological groups. TCRdb re-called the PCR reads via MiXCR. The V and J calls reflect TCRdb's pipeline rather than the authors' work. The sample shows some 10,000 clones, roughly 30% of them seen only once. Every patient was untreated before thyroid surgery. V usage is TRBV20-1 and J usage is TRBJ2-5; a weak D match, TRBD1 (7 bases). Sample: tumor tissue. The source is a female donor with papillary thyroid cancer or a benign thyroid nodule (not recorded which). Some clones in this sample may be carry-over from other donors' samples. The CDR3 loop is CSAGAGGQETQYF. CDR3 DNA sequence: TGCAGTGCCGGGGCAGGGGGGCAAGAGACCCAGTACTTC.